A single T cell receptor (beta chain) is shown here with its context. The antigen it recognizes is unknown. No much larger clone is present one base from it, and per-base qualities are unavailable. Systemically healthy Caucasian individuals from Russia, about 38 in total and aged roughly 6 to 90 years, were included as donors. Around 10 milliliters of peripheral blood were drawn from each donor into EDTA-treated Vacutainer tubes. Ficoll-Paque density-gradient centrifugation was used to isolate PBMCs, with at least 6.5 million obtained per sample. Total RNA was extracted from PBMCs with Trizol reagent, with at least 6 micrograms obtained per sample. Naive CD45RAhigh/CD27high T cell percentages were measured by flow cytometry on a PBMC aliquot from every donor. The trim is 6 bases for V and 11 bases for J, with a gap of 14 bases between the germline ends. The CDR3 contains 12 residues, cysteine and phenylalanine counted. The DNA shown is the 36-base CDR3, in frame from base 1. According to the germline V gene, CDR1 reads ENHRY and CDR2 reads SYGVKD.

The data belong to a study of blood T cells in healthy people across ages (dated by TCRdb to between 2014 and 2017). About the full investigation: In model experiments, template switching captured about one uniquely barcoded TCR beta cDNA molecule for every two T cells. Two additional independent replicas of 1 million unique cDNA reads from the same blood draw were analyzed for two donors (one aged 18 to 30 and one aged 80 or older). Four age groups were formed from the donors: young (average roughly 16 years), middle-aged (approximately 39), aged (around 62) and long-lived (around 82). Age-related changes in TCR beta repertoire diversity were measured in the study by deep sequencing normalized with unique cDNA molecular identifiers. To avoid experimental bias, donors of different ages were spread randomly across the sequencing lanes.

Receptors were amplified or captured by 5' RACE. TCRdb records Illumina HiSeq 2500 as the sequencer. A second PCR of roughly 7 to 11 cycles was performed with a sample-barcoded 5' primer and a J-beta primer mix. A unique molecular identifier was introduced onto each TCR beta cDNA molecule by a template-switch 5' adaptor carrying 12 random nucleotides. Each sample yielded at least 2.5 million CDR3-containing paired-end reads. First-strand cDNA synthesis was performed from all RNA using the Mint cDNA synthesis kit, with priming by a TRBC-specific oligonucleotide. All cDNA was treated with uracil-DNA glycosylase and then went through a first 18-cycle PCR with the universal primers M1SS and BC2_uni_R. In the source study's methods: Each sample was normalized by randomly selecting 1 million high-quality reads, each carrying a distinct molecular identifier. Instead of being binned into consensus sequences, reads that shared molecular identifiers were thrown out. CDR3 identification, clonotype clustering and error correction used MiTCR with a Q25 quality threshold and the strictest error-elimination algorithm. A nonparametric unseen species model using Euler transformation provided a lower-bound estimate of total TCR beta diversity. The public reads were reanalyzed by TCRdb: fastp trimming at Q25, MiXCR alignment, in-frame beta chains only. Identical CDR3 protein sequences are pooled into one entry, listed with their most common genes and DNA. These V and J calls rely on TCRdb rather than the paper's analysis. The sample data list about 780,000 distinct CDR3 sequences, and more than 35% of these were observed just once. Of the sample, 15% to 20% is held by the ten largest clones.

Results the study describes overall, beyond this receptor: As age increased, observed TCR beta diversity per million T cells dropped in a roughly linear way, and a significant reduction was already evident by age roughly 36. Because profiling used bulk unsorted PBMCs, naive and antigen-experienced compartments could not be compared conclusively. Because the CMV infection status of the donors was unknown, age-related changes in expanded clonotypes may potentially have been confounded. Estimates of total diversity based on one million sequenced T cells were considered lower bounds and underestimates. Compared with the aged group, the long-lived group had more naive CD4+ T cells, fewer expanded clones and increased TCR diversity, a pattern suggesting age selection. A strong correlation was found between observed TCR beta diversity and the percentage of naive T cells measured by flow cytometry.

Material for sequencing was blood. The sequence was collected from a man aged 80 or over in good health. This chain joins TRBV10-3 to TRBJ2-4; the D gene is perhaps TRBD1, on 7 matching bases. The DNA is TGTGCCATCAGGACAACAGGGGAGGTTCAGTACTTC. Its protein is CAIRTTGEVQYF.